This record concerns one T cell receptor beta chain sequence. Its antigen is currently unknown. Some clones are missing from TCRdb's copy, which holds only in-frame ones; the method was immunoSEQ multiplex PCR. The sample has almost 85,000 clones, around 91% seen once. The sample is drawn from a study of graft-versus-host responses after intestinal transplantation. In the study overall: Induction with anti-thymocyte globulin, then tacrolimus and steroids for around three years, was given to all recipients. Overall study findings and caveats: Among circulating GvH clones, peak levels were associated with early post-transplant declines in HvG clones. Recipient marrow contained GvH clones, some of which appeared first in ileum or blood.

The CDR3 contains 12 residues. V was clipped by 9 bases and J by 4 bases, with 12 bases between them. Germline V gene lookup returns CDR1 MRHNA and CDR2 SNTAGT. V and J are TRBV6-4 and TRBJ1-2; D is unresolved. Sequenced here: unstimulated CD4+ T cells sorted from spleen or lymph node cells, sampled before intestinal transplant. The sequence derives from a human donor who received an intestinal transplant. The CDR3 DNA sequence: TGTGCCAGTTACTCCGTCCTCTATGGCTACACCTTC. This codes for CASYSVLYGYTF.